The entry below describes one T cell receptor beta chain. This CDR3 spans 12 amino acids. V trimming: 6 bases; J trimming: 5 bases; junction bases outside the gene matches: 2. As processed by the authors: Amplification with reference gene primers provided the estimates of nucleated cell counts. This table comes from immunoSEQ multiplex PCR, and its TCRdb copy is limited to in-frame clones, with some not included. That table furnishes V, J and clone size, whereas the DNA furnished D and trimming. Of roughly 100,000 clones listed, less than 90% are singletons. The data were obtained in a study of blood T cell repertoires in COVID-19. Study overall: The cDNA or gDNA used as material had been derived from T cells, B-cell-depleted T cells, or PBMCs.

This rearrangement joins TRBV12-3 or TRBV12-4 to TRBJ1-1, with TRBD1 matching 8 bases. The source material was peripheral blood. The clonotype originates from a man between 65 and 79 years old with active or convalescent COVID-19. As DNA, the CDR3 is TGTGCCAGCAGACGGACAGGGACTGAAGCTTTCTTT. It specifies CASRRTGTEAFF.